The clone carrying this TCR beta chain was found once. Peripheral blood CD8+ and CD4+ T cells were profiled by TCR beta sequencing. The data belong to a study of CD8 T cells in Susac syndrome. Study background: Patients with Susac syndrome who were sequenced included more than 5 with active disease and fewer than 10 in remission. At blood draw, Susac syndrome patients were therapy-naive, on corticosteroids, or on intravenous immunoglobulin alone.

RNA was extracted with the RNeasy kit, and a quantity of roughly 0.5 to 1 ug was reverse transcribed using random hexamers. TCRdb fed the immunoSEQ multiplex PCR reads into MiXCR, producing one record per CDR3 protein. The sample has 67,000 or so distinct CDR3 sequences; approximately 93% are singletons. V was clipped by 0 bases and J by 5 bases; unmatched bases: 5. CDR1 MGHRA and CDR2 YSYEKL come from the germline V gene. The CDR3 is 16 amino acids. This sequence joins TRBV4-1 and TRBJ2-5, with TRBD1 matching 11 bases. The source of this sequence is a human donor with Susac syndrome. Sequencing used CD4+ T cells from PBMCs. The CDR3 bases are TGCGCCAGCAGCCAAGATCGACGGACAGGGGGCGAGACCCAGTACTTC. This gives the protein CASSQDRRTGGETQYF.